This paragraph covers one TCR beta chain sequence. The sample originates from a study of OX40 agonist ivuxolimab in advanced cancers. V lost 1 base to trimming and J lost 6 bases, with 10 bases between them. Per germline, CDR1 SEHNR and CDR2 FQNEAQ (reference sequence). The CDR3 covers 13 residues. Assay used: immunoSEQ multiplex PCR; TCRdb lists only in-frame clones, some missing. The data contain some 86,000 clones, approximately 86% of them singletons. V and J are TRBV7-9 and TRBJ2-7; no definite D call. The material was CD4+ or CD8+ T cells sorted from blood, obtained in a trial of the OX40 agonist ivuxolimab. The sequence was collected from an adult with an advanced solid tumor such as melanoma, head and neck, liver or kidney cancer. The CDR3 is CASSLVGLGEQYF. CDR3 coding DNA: TGTGCCAGCAGCTTAGTAGGTCTCGGCGAGCAGTACTTC.